The text below deals with one TCR beta chain. V shed 2 bases and J shed 9 bases, with 17 bases lying between them. This CDR3 region has 14 residues. Germline V CDR1 and CDR2: DFQATT, SNEGSKA (reference sequence). These data belong to a study of identical twins. TCRdb reprocessed the 5' RACE reads via MiXCR and lists one record per CDR3 protein. The sample holds 550,000 to 700,000 distinct CDR3 sequences, more than 9% seen once. The same data also contributed to another study, on yellow fever vaccine responses in identical twins.

The chain has TRBV20-1 and TRBJ2-1; TRBD2 is a possible D gene (5 bases). Sequencing used PBMCs. The TCR originated in a woman aged 18-30 years in good health. The CDR3 is CSARYGAAVSEQFF. The CDR3 DNA reads TGCAGTGCTAGATACGGAGCGGCGGTATCTGAGCAGTTCTTC.